This entry concerns a single T cell receptor beta chain. The data originate from a study of blood T cell repertoires in COVID-19. Germline CDR1 and CDR2: LGHNA and YSLEER. The length of the CDR3 is 15 residues. V was pared by 3 bases and J by 8 bases, with 6 bases of the junction left unmatched. TCRdb's copy holds only in-frame clones and misses some; the assay was immunoSEQ multiplex PCR. This table holds 80,000 to 95,000 clones, roughly nine tenths found once. This clonotype originated in a human donor with active COVID-19. The donor label of this sample is uncertain. The chain has TRBV4-3 and TRBJ1-3, with 11 bases aligning to TRBD1. Sequenced material: peripheral blood. CDR3 in amino acids: CASSQEGTGGDTIYF. The CDR3 bases are TGCGCCAGCAGCCAGGAGGGGACAGGGGGAGACACCATATATTTT.